Listed below are T cell receptor beta chains from one sample, sequenced in a study of early T cells in non-severe SARS-CoV-2 infection. TCRdb called the 5' RACE reads again in MiXCR, with one record for every CDR3 protein. The sample shows around 49,000 distinct CDR3 sequences, 3.5% to 5% of them seen only once. What was sequenced was whole blood. These receptors were collected from an adult who was a healthcare worker with PCR-confirmed SARS-CoV-2 infection or an uninfected control (not recorded which). The CDR3 runs from the conserved cysteine through the conserved F or W. Fields, in order: CDR3 protein, CDR3 DNA, D gene, J gene, clone size, V gene. The D gene is left open where the match is weak. Clone size is shown for a subset of rows, as once, few, many or a class of expanded clone.

CDR3aa: CAIRPGLAGGVVDSSYNEQFF
CDR3nt: TGTGCCATCAGGCCGGGACTAGCGGGGGGTGTGGTGGATAGTTCCTACAATGAGCAGTTCTTC
d_gene: TRBD2
j_gene: TRBJ2-1
abundance: many
v_gene: TRBV10-3

CDR3aa: CASSDRDKVEQYF
CDR3nt: TGCGCCAGCAGTGACCGGGACAAGGTCGAGCAGTACTTC
d_gene: NA
j_gene: TRBJ2-7
abundance: many
v_gene: TRBV10-2

CDR3aa: CASSLGLGDGYTF
CDR3nt: TGTGCCAGCAGCCTCGGGCTAGGGGATGGCTACACCTTC
d_gene: NA
j_gene: TRBJ1-2
abundance: many
v_gene: TRBV4-2

CDR3aa: CSVVLDRTYGYTF
CDR3nt: TGCAGCGTTGTATTGGACAGGACATATGGCTACACCTTC
d_gene: TRBD1
j_gene: TRBJ1-2
abundance: NA
v_gene: TRBV29-1

CDR3aa: CSVGQPDYEQYF
CDR3nt: TGCAGTGTTGGGCAGCCGGACTACGAGCAGTACTTC
d_gene: NA
j_gene: TRBJ2-7
abundance: many
v_gene: TRBV20-1

CDR3aa: CASSESGGETEAFF
CDR3nt: TGCGCCAGCAGTGAGTCTGGGGGAGAGACTGAAGCTTTCTTT
d_gene: NA
j_gene: TRBJ1-1
abundance: many
v_gene: TRBV10-1

CDR3aa: CASRTGLAGDDEQFF
CDR3nt: TGTGCCAGCAGAACAGGACTAGCGGGAGATGATGAGCAGTTCTTC
d_gene: TRBD2
j_gene: TRBJ2-1
abundance: many
v_gene: TRBV12-3/TRBV12-4

CDR3aa: CASSQGVTSGYTQYF
CDR3nt: TGCGCCAGCAGCCAAGGGGTGACTAGCGGATATACGCAGTATTTT
d_gene: TRBD2
j_gene: TRBJ2-3
abundance: many
v_gene: TRBV4-3

CDR3aa: CATGDGRQTQYF
CDR3nt: TGTGCCACGGGGGACGGGCGGCAGACCCAGTACTTC
d_gene: NA
j_gene: TRBJ2-5
abundance: many
v_gene: TRBV10-3

CDR3aa: CASTSGGREENEQFF
CDR3nt: TGTGCCAGCACCTCCGGGGGGAGAGAGGAGAATGAGCAGTTCTTC
d_gene: TRBD2
j_gene: TRBJ2-1
abundance: many
v_gene: TRBV12-3/TRBV12-4

CDR3aa: CASQGPLLEQYF
CDR3nt: TGTGCCAGTCAGGGGCCTCTACTCGAGCAGTACTTC
d_gene: NA
j_gene: TRBJ2-7
abundance: many
v_gene: TRBV6-5

CDR3aa: CASSPTGGHTDTQYF
CDR3nt: TGTGCCAGCAGCCCGACAGGAGGGCATACAGATACGCAGTATTTT
d_gene: NA
j_gene: TRBJ2-3
abundance: many
v_gene: TRBV7-3

CDR3aa: CASKASGLAVYEQYF
CDR3nt: TGCGCCAGCAAGGCCTCGGGACTAGCGGTTTACGAGCAGTACTTC
d_gene: TRBD2
j_gene: TRBJ2-7
abundance: many
v_gene: TRBV5-1

CDR3aa: CASRSPGDGELFF
CDR3nt: TGTGCCAGCAGGAGCCCGGGGGACGGGGAGCTGTTTTTT
d_gene: NA
j_gene: TRBJ2-2
abundance: many
v_gene: TRBV12-3/TRBV12-4

CDR3aa: CASSRDRNTEAFF
CDR3nt: TGTGCCAGCAGCCGCGACAGGAACACTGAAGCTTTCTTT
d_gene: NA
j_gene: TRBJ1-1
abundance: NA
v_gene: TRBV7-2

CDR3aa: CSASRGAGGPYEQYF
CDR3nt: TGCAGTGCTAGTCGGGGAGCGGGGGGGCCCTACGAGCAGTACTTC
d_gene: TRBD2
j_gene: TRBJ2-7
abundance: many
v_gene: TRBV20-1

CDR3aa: CASSLGAGTLSSYNEQFF
CDR3nt: TGTGCCAGCAGTTTAGGGGCGGGGACGCTTAGCTCCTACAATGAGCAGTTCTTC
d_gene: NA
j_gene: TRBJ2-1
abundance: many
v_gene: TRBV12-3/TRBV12-4

CDR3aa: CASSQRGTQYF
CDR3nt: TGCGCCAGCAGCCAAAGGGGGACGCAGTATTTT
d_gene: NA
j_gene: TRBJ2-3
abundance: NA
v_gene: TRBV4-1

CDR3aa: CASSQDQVEGNSPLHF
CDR3nt: TGCGCCAGCAGCCAAGACCAGGTAGAGGGGAATTCACCCCTCCACTTT
d_gene: NA
j_gene: TRBJ1-6
abundance: many
v_gene: TRBV4-1

CDR3aa: CASSLTPGPEPPAYGYTF
CDR3nt: TGCGCCAGCAGCTTGACCCCGGGCCCCGAGCCCCCCGCCTATGGCTACACCTTC
d_gene: NA
j_gene: TRBJ1-2
abundance: NA
v_gene: TRBV5-1

CDR3aa: CASSPGTSGMWNEQFF
CDR3nt: TGCGCCAGCAGCCCTGGGACTAGCGGGATGTGGAATGAGCAGTTCTTC
d_gene: TRBD2
j_gene: TRBJ2-1
abundance: many
v_gene: TRBV5-1

CDR3aa: CASSIEGLVYNEQFF
CDR3nt: TGTGCCAGTAGTATAGAGGGACTAGTCTACAATGAGCAGTTCTTC
d_gene: TRBD2
j_gene: TRBJ2-1
abundance: many
v_gene: TRBV19

CDR3aa: CASSSISGATDEQFF
CDR3nt: TGTGCCAGCAGCTCCATTAGCGGAGCTACGGATGAGCAGTTCTTC
d_gene: NA
j_gene: TRBJ2-1
abundance: many
v_gene: TRBV7-8

CDR3aa: CASSALTLLRRRRGQPQHF
CDR3nt: TGTGCCAGCAGTGCACTCACTTTACTTCGACGGAGGCGGGGTCAGCCCCAGCATTTT
d_gene: NA
j_gene: TRBJ1-5
abundance: few
v_gene: TRBV6-1

CDR3aa: CASSMGTGGTDTQYF
CDR3nt: TGTGCCAGCAGCATGGGGACAGGGGGCACAGATACGCAGTATTTT
d_gene: TRBD1
j_gene: TRBJ2-3
abundance: few
v_gene: TRBV7-2

CDR3aa: CASSLAYNSYNEQFF
CDR3nt: TGCGCCAGCAGTTTAGCCTACAACTCCTACAATGAGCAGTTCTTC
d_gene: NA
j_gene: TRBJ2-1
abundance: NA
v_gene: TRBV10-2

CDR3aa: CSARDRASGGYNEQFF
CDR3nt: TGCAGTGCTAGAGATCGAGCTAGCGGGGGCTACAATGAGCAGTTCTTC
d_gene: TRBD2
j_gene: TRBJ2-1
abundance: many
v_gene: TRBV20-1

CDR3aa: CASSQDAAGGTYEQFF
CDR3nt: TGCGCCAGCAGCCAAGATGCAGCGGGAGGGACCTATGAGCAGTTCTTC
d_gene: TRBD2
j_gene: TRBJ2-1
abundance: many
v_gene: TRBV4-3

CDR3aa: CSGSTGTPGTEAFF
CDR3nt: TGCAGCGGAAGTACCGGGACACCCGGCACTGAAGCTTTCTTT
d_gene: NA
j_gene: TRBJ1-1
abundance: many
v_gene: TRBV29-1

CDR3aa: CASSLRTGPNEQYF
CDR3nt: TGTGCCAGCAGCCTACGGACAGGGCCGAACGAGCAGTACTTC
d_gene: TRBD1
j_gene: TRBJ2-7
abundance: many
v_gene: TRBV7-2

CDR3aa: CASSSGIYEQYF
CDR3nt: TGTGCCAGCAGTTCCGGGATCTACGAGCAGTACTTC
d_gene: NA
j_gene: TRBJ2-7
abundance: many
v_gene: TRBV12-3/TRBV12-4

CDR3aa: CASSARAREPQHF
CDR3nt: TGCGCCAGCAGCGCCCGAGCCAGGGAGCCCCAGCATTTT
d_gene: NA
j_gene: TRBJ1-5
abundance: many
v_gene: TRBV10-2

CDR3aa: CASSLRDVSNQPQHF
CDR3nt: TGTGCCAGCAGCTTAAGAGACGTAAGCAATCAGCCCCAGCATTTT
d_gene: NA
j_gene: TRBJ1-5
abundance: few
v_gene: TRBV13

CDR3aa: CASSQGWPSDTQYF
CDR3nt: TGCGCCAGCAGCCAAGGGTGGCCGTCCGATACGCAGTATTTT
d_gene: NA
j_gene: TRBJ2-3
abundance: few
v_gene: TRBV4-3

CDR3aa: CASSLPLGGEQYF
CDR3nt: TGTGCCAGCAGCTTACCTCTTGGGGGTGAGCAGTACTTC
d_gene: NA
j_gene: TRBJ2-7
abundance: NA
v_gene: TRBV7-6

CDR3aa: CSGSLGRGQPQHF
CDR3nt: TGCAGCGGAAGTCTGGGCAGGGGACAGCCCCAGCATTTT
d_gene: NA
j_gene: TRBJ1-5
abundance: NA
v_gene: TRBV29-1

CDR3aa: CSARDRRQGGGELFF
CDR3nt: TGCAGTGCTAGAGATCGTCGGCAGGGTGGCGGGGAGCTGTTTTTT
d_gene: NA
j_gene: TRBJ2-2
abundance: many
v_gene: TRBV20-1

CDR3aa: CASSLGTTGSGDTQYF
CDR3nt: TGTGCCAGCAGCTTAGGAACGACAGGGTCGGGGGATACGCAGTATTTT
d_gene: TRBD1
j_gene: TRBJ2-3
abundance: NA
v_gene: TRBV11-2

CDR3aa: CASSLVPGGETQYF
CDR3nt: TGTGCCAGCAGCTTAGTCCCGGGGGGAGAGACCCAGTACTTC
d_gene: TRBD2
j_gene: TRBJ2-5
abundance: many
v_gene: TRBV7-3

CDR3aa: CSARGGGYTDTQYF
CDR3nt: TGCAGTGCTAGGGGGGGCGGATACACAGATACGCAGTATTTT
d_gene: NA
j_gene: TRBJ2-3
abundance: NA
v_gene: TRBV20-1

CDR3aa: CASSLEPYYGYTF
CDR3nt: TGTGCCAGCAGCTTAGAGCCTTACTATGGCTACACCTTC
d_gene: NA
j_gene: TRBJ1-2
abundance: many
v_gene: TRBV7-9

CDR3aa: CASSGRRLIRTEAFF
CDR3nt: TGTGCCAGCAGCGGCCGCAGGTTGATACGCACTGAAGCTTTCTTT
d_gene: NA
j_gene: TRBJ1-1
abundance: many
v_gene: TRBV13